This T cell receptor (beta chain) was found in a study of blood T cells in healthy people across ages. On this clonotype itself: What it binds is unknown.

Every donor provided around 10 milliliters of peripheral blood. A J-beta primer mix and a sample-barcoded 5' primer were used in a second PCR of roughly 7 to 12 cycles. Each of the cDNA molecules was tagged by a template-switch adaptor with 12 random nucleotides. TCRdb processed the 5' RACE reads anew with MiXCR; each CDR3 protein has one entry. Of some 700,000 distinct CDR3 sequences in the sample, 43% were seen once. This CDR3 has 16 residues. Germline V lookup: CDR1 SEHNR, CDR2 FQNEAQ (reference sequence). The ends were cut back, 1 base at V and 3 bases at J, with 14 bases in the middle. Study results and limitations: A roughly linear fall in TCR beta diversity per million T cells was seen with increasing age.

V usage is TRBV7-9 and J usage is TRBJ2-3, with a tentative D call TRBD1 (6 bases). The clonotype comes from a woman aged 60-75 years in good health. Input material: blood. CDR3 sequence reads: CASSLGGRTETDTQYF. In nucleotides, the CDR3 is TGTGCCAGCAGCTTAGGTGGCCGGACAGAAACAGATACGCAGTATTTT.